Listed here is a single T cell receptor beta chain. The clone's antigen remains unknown. There are no base qualities to consult, and no much larger clone falls within one base. Inclusive of the bounding cysteine and phenylalanine, the CDR3 is 15 residues long. Kept here is only the CDR3 DNA, which spans 45 bases and is read in frame from base 1. The germline V gene encodes CDR1 SGHDN and CDR2 FVKESK. V trim: 0 bases; J trim: 2 bases; unmatched bases: 3. The data stem from a study of a mutant IDH1 vaccine in newly diagnosed glioma (TCRdb year 2021). The study in broad terms: Vaccination began 4-6 weeks after radiotherapy alone, or alongside temozolomide cycles in the chemotherapy-containing groups. For exploratory analyses, around 23 treated patients had longitudinal TCRB deep sequencing done wherever samples were available. Of the roughly 34 treated patients, roughly 60% were male and around 40% were female, and the mean age was 40.4 years. Before enrollment, patients had received standard therapy of radiotherapy alone, temozolomide alone, or radiochemotherapy with temozolomide; most received the combination. Peripheral blood was collected at six visits: V03 (baseline), V05, V07, V10, V12 and V13. Visit V12 was the week-35 safety follow-up and visit V13 was the week-47 end of study. Broader findings and caveats from the paper: Immune responses induced by the vaccine were seen in approximately 92% of patients across multiple MHC alleles. Availability determined which PBMC samples were chosen for TCRB deep sequencing. The authors noted that analyses of patient blood samples could not be reproduced because of sample limitations. Pseudoprogression seemed to be unrelated to changes in the top peripheral T cell clonotypes found by TCRB sequencing.

Library creation used the immunoSEQ multiplex PCR assay. Rearranged TCR beta chain sequences were amplified using the hsTCRB Kit according to the manufacturer's protocol. TCRB libraries were sequenced on an Illumina MiSeq. The original methods were these. The kit vendor's proprietary platform handled demultiplexing, trimming and gene mapping. The table comes from immuneACCESS by way of TCRdb, which keeps in-frame sequences with V and J called. Part of the clones is missing from these tables; in studies checked, under half for an unresolved V gene and the rest for unknown reasons. D and trimming come from the DNA, and the V and J calls and clone size come from that table. The sample table contains over 45,000 clones; only one count was recorded for around 92% of them. More than 2% of the sample goes to the ten largest clones. The label giving this sample's time point can be read as: week 35, safety follow-up. Each vaccine dose was 300 ug of a 20-mer mutant IDH1 peptide in Montanide, given subcutaneously with topical imiquimod. Across visits V03 through V10, patients got a total of eight vaccinations, given in weeks 1, 3, 5, 7, 11, 15, 19 and 23. Donors had newly diagnosed WHO grade 3 or 4 IDH1-mutant astrocytomas with loss of nuclear ATRX. The samples were drawn from NOA16, a multicentre, single-arm, open-label phase I trial in Germany that tested a mutant IDH1 peptide vaccine in humans for the first time. Genomic DNA for TCRB sequencing was extracted from EDTA blood using the DNeasy Blood and Tissue Kit.

Recombination linked TRBV14 to TRBJ2-7; 8 central bases correspond to TRBD2. Sequencing was performed on PBMCs, taken from a glioma patient whose treatment included an IDH1 peptide vaccine. The sequence was obtained from a man in his fifties with glioma. The nucleotide sequence reads as follows: TGTGCCAGCAGCCAAGAGGGGCGGGGGGCCTACGAGCAGTACTTC. Its translation is CASSQEGRGAYEQYF.